These 19 T cell receptor beta chains were all obtained from the same sample, sequenced in a study of blood T cell repertoires in COVID-19 (TCRdb year 2020). The library was prepared using the immunoSEQ multiplex PCR assay. Not all clones reach the TCRdb copy of this immuneACCESS table, which keeps in-frame sequences only. Checked studies attribute under half of the gap to unresolved V genes and leave the rest unexplained. A total of 300,000 to 350,000 clones appear in this sample, approximately 90% of them only once. Together, the top ten hold around 4% of the sample. Sequenced sample: peripheral blood. The receptors were sampled from a woman aged 60 to 75 with COVID-19, enrolled during active disease.

This chain connects TRBV7-3 to TRBJ1-2; D is ambiguous. There are 14 residues in the CDR3. In germline, CDR1 is SGHTA, CDR2 FQGTGA. Trimming cost V 5 bases and J 3 bases, with 13 bases left between them. The CDR3 reads CASSMTGKDYGYTF. Written as DNA, the CDR3 is TGTGCCAGCAGCATGACGGGGAAGGACTATGGCTACACCTTC. Full variable domain (missing parts from reference TRBV7-3 and TRBJ1-2): GAGVSQTPSNKVTEKGKYVELRCDPISGHTALYWYRQSLGQGPEFLIYFQGTGAADDSGLPNDRFFAVRPEGSVSTLKIQRTERGDSAVYLCASSMTGKDYGYTFGSGTRLTVV.

The chain couples TRBV2 to TRBJ1-3; TRBD1 is a possible D gene (5 bases). CDR1 is SNHLY, CDR2 FYNNEI, per germline. CDR3 length: 15 residues. Trimming pared 10 bases from V and 4 bases from J, leaving 20 bases between. The CDR3 sequence: CAITGGRHSGNTIYF. The DNA of the CDR3 is TGTGCCATTACGGGGGGAAGGCATTCCGGAAACACCATATATTTT.

This chain joins TRBV5-1 and TRBJ2-7; no clear D gene. The CDR3 runs to 12 residues. Germline V gene data show CDR1 as SGHRS and CDR2 as YFSETQ. The V gene lost 4 bases and the J gene lost 7 bases, with 12 bases spanning the gap. The CDR3 bases are TGCGCCAGCAGCCAGATCGTCTGGGAGCAGTACTTC. Translating it yields CASSQIVWEQYF.

The V call is TRBV9, the J call TRBJ2-1, with D tentatively TRBD2 (5 bases). Germline V gene data show CDR1 as SGDLS and CDR2 as YYNGEE. There are 12 residues in the CDR3. V was shortened by 4 bases and J by 4 bases, with 6 bases between the two germline ends. Here the CDR3 DNA reads TGTGCCAGCAGCACTAGTTACAATGAGCAGTTCTTC. It is translated as CASSTSYNEQFF.

This clone was detected only once. The chain has TRBV7-9 and TRBJ1-5; 8 nucleotides agree with TRBD1. V trimming: 5 bases; J trimming: 6 bases; junction bases outside the gene matches: 9. The CDR3 consists of 15 residues. The germline gives CDR1 SEHNR, CDR2 FQNEAQ (reference sequence). The CDR3, as DNA: TGTGCCAGCAGCCTAACAGGGGGTGATCGTCAGCCCCAGCATTTT. It is translated as CASSLTGGDRQPQHF.

The rearrangement joins TRBV14 to TRBJ2-5; tentative D call: TRBD2 (6 bases). Germline lookup yields CDR1 SGHDN and CDR2 FVKESK. The V and J ends lost 4 bases and 1 base respectively, with 19 bases between them. CDR3 length: 17 amino acids. CDR3 coding DNA: TGTGCCAGCAGCCCCAGCTCTATATGGAGGGCCCAAGAGACCCAGTACTTC. This codes for CASSPSSIWRAQETQYF.

Only one count was recorded for this clone. This chain connects TRBV7-2 to TRBJ1-2; D possibly corresponds to TRBD1 (5 bases). V lost 5 bases and J lost 0, with 13 bases in between. Germline V gives CDR1 SGHTA, CDR2 FQGNSA. This CDR3 has 15 amino acids. CDR3 sequence (DNA): TGTGCCAGCAGCGAAGGGGCATCCTCTAACTATGGCTACACCTTC. Translating it yields CASSEGASSNYGYTF. Using reference TRBV7-2 and TRBJ1-2 for the parts outside the CDR3, the full variable domain is GAGVSQSPSNKVTEKGKDVELRCDPISGHTALYWYRQSLGQGLEFLIYFQGNSAPDKSGLPSDRFSAERTGGSVSTLTIQRTQQEDSAVYLCASSEGASSNYGYTFGSGTRLTVV.

This clone was counted a few times. The rearrangement links TRBV5-1 to TRBJ1-2, with D possibly being TRBD1 (6 bases). V was clipped by 5 bases and J by 0 bases, with 11 bases between them. Germline V gives CDR1 SGHRS, CDR2 YFSETQ. This CDR3 comprises 14 residues. For the CDR3, the DNA is TGCGCCAGCAGGGTCCCAGGGGCTAACTATGGCTACACCTTC. This encodes CASRVPGANYGYTF.

J is TRBJ1-5 and V is TRBV6-6; tentative D call: TRBD1 (6 bases). Trimming stripped 5 bases from V and 2 bases from J, with 13 bases between. CDR3 length: 15 amino acids. Germline assignment: CDR1 MNHNY and CDR2 SVGAGI (reference sequence). CDR3 nucleotide sequence: TGTGCCAGCAGTCGGCAGGGGCCTGGCAATCAGCCCCAGCATTTT. This encodes CASSRQGPGNQPQHF.

V is TRBV5-1 and J is TRBJ1-2; D may be TRBD1 (5 bases). V was pared by 3 bases and J by 8 bases, with 20 bases between. Germline values: CDR1 SGHRS, CDR2 YFSETQ. The CDR3 runs to 15 residues. The DNA for the CDR3 is TGCGCCAGCAGCTACGGGCAGGGCTCCCTTTCCGGCTACACCTTC. It encodes CASSYGQGSLSGYTF.

This clone was recorded a few times. The DNA for the CDR3 is TGTGCCAGCAGCCATCTCGGGACAGGGAGTACGTTCTTC. It codes for CASSHLGTGSTFF. J is TRBJ2-1 and V is TRBV3-1 (or the pseudogene TRBV3-2), with TRBD1 matching over 9 bases. Trimming cost V 3 bases and J 15 bases; bases outside gene matches: 9. Germline loops: CDR1 LGHDT, CDR2 YNNKEL (reference sequence). This CDR3 has 13 residues.

This chain connects TRBV5-6 to TRBJ2-1; 9 nucleotides line up with TRBD1. The CDR3 totals 15 residues. J lost 7 bases, V lost 6 bases, and 11 bases had no gene match. Germline V gene sequence: CDR1 SGHDT, CDR2 YYEEEE. The CDR3 DNA reads as TGTGCCAGCACCCGGAGGGACAGGGCTTTGAATGAGCAGTTCTTC. It translates to CASTRRDRALNEQFF.

Note on this clone: Other DNA sequences within the sample encode an identical CDR3. This chain links TRBV6-5 with TRBJ2-7; 10 nucleotides agree with TRBD1. The ends lost 6 bases at V and 0 bases at J; junction bases unmatched: 5. The CDR3 extends over 15 amino acids. The germline gives CDR1 MNHEY, CDR2 SVGAGI. The CDR3 is CASRIRDRGSYEQYF. The CDR3 DNA follows: TGTGCCAGCAGGATTCGGGACAGGGGCTCCTACGAGCAGTACTTC.

The rearrangement joins TRBV2 to TRBJ1-5; weak D call: TRBD1 (5 bases). V lost 4 bases to trimming and J lost 4 bases, with 14 bases between them. The CDR3 sequence is 15 residues long. The germline V gene has CDR1 SNHLY and CDR2 FYNNEI. CDR3 loop: CASSGAIGGNQPQHF. The CDR3 region has the DNA TGTGCCAGCAGTGGGGCCATTGGGGGGAATCAGCCCCAGCATTTT.

This chain connects TRBV12-5 to TRBJ1-5, with TRBD1 matching 9 bases. This CDR3 comprises 15 residues. Losses at the gene ends were 7 bases for V and 2 bases for J; bases not matched to a gene: 6. In germline, CDR1 is LGHNT, CDR2 FRNRAP. The CDR3 region is CASALGQGGNQPQHF. The DNA of the CDR3 is TGTGCTAGTGCCCTGGGACAGGGTGGCAATCAGCCCCAGCATTTT.

The chain employs TRBV19 and TRBJ1-1; D is perhaps TRBD1 (6 bases). Trimming took off 10 bases at V and 1 base at J, with 13 bases between the two ends. The CDR3 contains 13 residues. The V gene's germline CDR1 is LNHDA and CDR2 SQIVND (reference sequence). CDR3 amino acids: CATGRTENTEAFF. The CDR3 DNA reads as TGTGCCACAGGCAGGACAGAGAACACTGAAGCTTTCTTT.

The CDR3 DNA is TGTGCCAGCAGCCTCGGACAGGTTTCAACTAATGAAAAACTGTTTTTT. This codes for CASSLGQVSTNEKLFF. The genes are TRBV5-6 and TRBJ1-4; 7 nucleotides match TRBD1. After removal of 4 bases from V and 0 bases from J, the junction contained 6 bases not matched to a gene. This CDR3 region has 16 residues. Germline CDR1 is SGHDT and CDR2 is YYEEEE.

The chain combines TRBV3-1 (or the pseudogene TRBV3-2) with TRBJ1-5; 7 bases match TRBD1. This CDR3 has 18 amino acids. CDR1 LGHDT and CDR2 YNNKEL come from the germline V gene (reference sequence). The V gene end was trimmed by 2 bases and the J gene end by 0 bases; junction bases not matched to a gene: 10. The CDR3 spells CASSQSGRGTDSNQPQHF. The CDR3 nucleotides are TGTGCCAGCAGCCAATCGGGCAGGGGGACCGATAGCAATCAGCCCCAGCATTTT.

The J gene is TRBJ1-1, the V gene TRBV4-2; 8 nucleotides align to TRBD1. CDR1 LGHNA and CDR2 YNFKEQ come from the germline V gene. This CDR3 is 15 amino acids long. V shed 1 base, J shed 4 bases, and the junction held 5 bases outside the gene matches. The CDR3 DNA follows: TGTGCCAGCAGCCAAGGGCGACAGGGGTTCACTGAAGCTTTCTTT. Amino acids: CASSQGRQGFTEAFF.